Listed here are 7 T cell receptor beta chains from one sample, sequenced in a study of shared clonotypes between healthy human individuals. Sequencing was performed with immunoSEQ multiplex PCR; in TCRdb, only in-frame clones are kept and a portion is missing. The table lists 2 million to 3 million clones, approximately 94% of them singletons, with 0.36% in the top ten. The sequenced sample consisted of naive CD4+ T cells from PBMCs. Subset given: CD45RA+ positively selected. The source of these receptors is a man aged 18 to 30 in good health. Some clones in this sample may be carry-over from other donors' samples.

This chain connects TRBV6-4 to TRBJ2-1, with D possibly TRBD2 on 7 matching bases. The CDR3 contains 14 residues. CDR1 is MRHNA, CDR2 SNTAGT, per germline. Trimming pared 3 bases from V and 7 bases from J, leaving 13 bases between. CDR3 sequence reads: CASSEGGGGNEQFF. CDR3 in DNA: TGTGCCAGCAGTGAGGGGGGAGGGGGTAATGAGCAGTTCTTC.

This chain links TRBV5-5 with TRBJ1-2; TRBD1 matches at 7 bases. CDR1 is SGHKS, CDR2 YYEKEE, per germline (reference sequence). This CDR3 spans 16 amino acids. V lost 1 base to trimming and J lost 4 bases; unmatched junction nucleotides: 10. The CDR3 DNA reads TGTGCCAGCAGCTTGCGGCCCGACAGGGAGGGCTATGGCTACACCTTC. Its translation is CASSLRPDREGYGYTF.

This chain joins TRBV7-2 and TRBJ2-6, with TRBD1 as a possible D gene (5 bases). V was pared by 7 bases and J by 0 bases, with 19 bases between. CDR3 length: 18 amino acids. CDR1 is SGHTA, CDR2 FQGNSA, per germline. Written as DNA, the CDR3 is TGTGCCAGCACCAGATGGGGCCGTGCTTACTCTGGGGCCAACGTCCTGACTTTC. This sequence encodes CASTRWGRAYSGANVLTF.

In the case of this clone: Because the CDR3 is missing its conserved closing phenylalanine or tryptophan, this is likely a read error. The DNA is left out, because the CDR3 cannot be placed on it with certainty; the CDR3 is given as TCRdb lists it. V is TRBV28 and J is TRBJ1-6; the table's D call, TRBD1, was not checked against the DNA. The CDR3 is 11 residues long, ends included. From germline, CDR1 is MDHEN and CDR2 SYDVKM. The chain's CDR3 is CASSRDTVTVY.

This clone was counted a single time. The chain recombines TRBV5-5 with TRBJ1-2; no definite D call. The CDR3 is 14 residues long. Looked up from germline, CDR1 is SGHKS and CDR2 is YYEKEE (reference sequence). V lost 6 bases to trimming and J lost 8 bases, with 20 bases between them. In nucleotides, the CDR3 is TGTGCCAGCAACTCAGTGGGAGGCCCGCAGGGCTACACCTTC. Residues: CASNSVGGPQGYTF.

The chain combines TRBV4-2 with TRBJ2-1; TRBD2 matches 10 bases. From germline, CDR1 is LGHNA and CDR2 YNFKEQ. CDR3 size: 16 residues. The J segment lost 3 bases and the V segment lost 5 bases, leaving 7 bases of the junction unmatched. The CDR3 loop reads CASSDNPSGSYNEQFF. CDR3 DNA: TGTGCCAGCAGCGATAACCCTAGCGGGAGCTACAATGAGCAGTTCTTC.

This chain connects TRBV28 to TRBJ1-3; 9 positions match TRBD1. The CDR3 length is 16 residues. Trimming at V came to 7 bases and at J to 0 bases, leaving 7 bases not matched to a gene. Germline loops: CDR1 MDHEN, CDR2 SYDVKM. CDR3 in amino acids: CASTGDRALSGNTIYF. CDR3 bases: TGTGCCAGCACCGGGGACAGGGCCCTCTCTGGAAACACCATATATTTT.